This TCR beta chain was found in a study of T cell responses to AZD1222 COVID-19 vaccine. About the research overall: Pooling was applied to second doses at about 4 or about 12 weeks. Study-level points and caveats: Among those given AZD1222, only five or six were seropositive at baseline. Females outnumbered males among donors, who were mostly white British; clonal diversity was possibly underestimated. Across the whole spike, CD4 TCRs peaked at regions 160-218 and 743-854.

The count of this clone is one. Its specificity is unknown. The V and J ends lost 0 bases and 6 bases, in that order; junction bases with no gene match: 14. Germline assignment: CDR1 LGHDT and CDR2 YNNKEL (reference sequence). The CDR3 runs to 18 residues. Profiled with immunoSEQ multiplex PCR; TCRdb holds only in-frame clones, not every one. The data hold 150,000 or so clones, with around 90% observed a single time. The sequence was obtained from an adult in good health. The chain uses TRBV3-1 (or the pseudogene TRBV3-2) and TRBJ2-1, with TRBD2 matching 7 bases. The material sequenced was peripheral blood, taken on day 0 of AZD1222 vaccination. The CDR3 coding sequence is TGTGCCAGCAGCCAAGAATTGTGGGGTGCGGGAGTCTCCAATGAGCAGTTCTTC. Translated, it gives CASSQELWGAGVSNEQFF.